The next 15 T cell receptor beta chains were all read from a single sample in a study of vaccination and CD4 T cells after COVID-19. These TCRs are of unknown antigen specificity. With the Oncomine TCR Beta short-read assay, DNA from cultured CD4+ T cells was sequenced. TCRdb redid the calling of the PCR reads with MiXCR, one entry per CDR3 protein. The table lists nearly 15,000 distinct CDR3 sequences, about 55% of them singletons. Documented treatment: approximately nine-day PBMC culture with coronavirus spike peptide pools or control peptides (ViraFEST assay). The source was CD4+ T cells from blood, cultured in vitro, collected before SARS-CoV-2 vaccination. Receptor source: a human donor who had recovered from COVID-19.

The V gene is TRBV5-4, the J gene TRBJ1-1; 11 bases align to TRBD1. The V segment lost 3 bases and the J segment 1 base; nucleotides outside the gene matches: 5. Germline V CDR1 and CDR2: SGHNT, YYREEE (reference sequence). This CDR3 has 16 residues. The chain's CDR3 is CASSSPGTGGNTEAFF. The CDR3 DNA is TGTGCCAGCAGCTCGCCCGGGACAGGGGGGAACACTGAAGCTTTCTTT.

This clonotype was seen only once. The chain combines TRBV28 with TRBJ1-5; D is perhaps TRBD1 (5 bases). The V gene's germline CDR1 is MDHEN and CDR2 SYDVKM. V was pared by 6 bases and J by 0 bases, with 21 bases between. The CDR3 has 18 amino acids. The CDR3 sequence is CASRPTSAGVYSNQPQHF. Here the CDR3 DNA reads TGTGCCAGCAGGCCCACTTCCGCGGGGGTTTATAGCAATCAGCCCCAGCATTTT.

This clonotype appeared a few times. The V gene is TRBV19, the J gene TRBJ1-5, with D possibly TRBD1 on 6 matching bases. Per the germline V gene, CDR1 is LNHDA and CDR2 is SQIVND (reference sequence). The CDR3 extends over 14 amino acids. Trimming left V 3 bases short and J 6 bases short, with 12 bases between. This CDR3 is CASSMPGGGQPQHF. As DNA, the CDR3 is TGTGCCAGTAGTATGCCCGGGGGCGGTCAGCCCCAGCATTTT.

Only a few counts were recorded for this clonotype. The gene calls are TRBV15 and TRBJ1-5, with D possibly being TRBD1 (6 bases). Germline assignment: CDR1 LNHNV and CDR2 YYDKDF (reference sequence). The CDR3 is 13 residues long. Deletions cut 3 bases from V and 4 bases from J, with 7 bases between. The CDR3 is CATSSGTNQPQHF. The CDR3 DNA is TGTGCCACCAGCAGTGGGACAAATCAGCCCCAGCATTTT.

The CDR3, as DNA: TGTGCCAGCAGTTTCGGACAGATGAACACTGAAGCTTTCTTT. Translated, it gives CASSFGQMNTEAFF. V is TRBV12-3 or TRBV12-4 and J is TRBJ1-1, with D possibly matching TRBD1 (6 bases). The V end was cut by 3 bases, the J end by 0 bases, with 8 bases between. The CDR3 has 14 residues.

The rearrangement uses TRBV7-8 and TRBJ2-7; D perhaps matches TRBD2 (7 bases). CDR1 and CDR2 from the germline V gene are SGHVS and FQNEAQ. This CDR3 has 16 residues. Deletions cut 4 bases from V and 6 bases from J, with 22 bases between. CDR3 amino acids: CASSSSRDYARGEQYF. In DNA form, the CDR3 reads TGTGCCAGCAGCTCCTCCCGGGACTACGCCAGGGGCGAGCAGTACTTC.

The chain is built from TRBV29-1 and TRBJ1-1, with D perhaps TRBD1 (6 bases). The CDR3 spans 12 residues. Germline V gene lookup returns CDR1 SQVTM and CDR2 ANQGSEA. Trimming took off 5 bases at V and 2 bases at J, with 9 bases between the two ends. CDR3 bases: TGCAGCGTTAACAGGGCAAACACTGAAGCTTTCTTT. Protein product: CSVNRANTEAFF.

The J gene is TRBJ2-5, the V gene TRBV6-2 or TRBV6-3; maybe TRBD2 (6 bases). The CDR3 spans 15 residues. Trimming stripped 6 bases from V and 1 base from J, with 15 bases between. Germline V gene lookup returns CDR1 MNHEY and CDR2 SVGEGT. In DNA, the CDR3 is TGTGCCAGCAGCCCCCGCGGGGCTCTCCAAGAGACCCAGTACTTC. Amino acids: CASSPRGALQETQYF.

The V and J genes are TRBV27 and TRBJ2-5; 7 bases agree with TRBD1. The CDR3 has 15 residues. V lost 3 bases to trimming and J lost 1 base; unmatched junction nucleotides: 5. Germline V gene data show CDR1 as MNHEY and CDR2 as SMNVEV (reference sequence). The CDR3 bases are TGTGCCAGCAGTTTTTTAAGACAGGGCCAAGAGACCCAGTACTTC. It yields the protein CASSFLRQGQETQYF.

In DNA, the CDR3 is TGTGCCAGCAGTTTAGATTTCGGTGGAAACACCATATATTTT. Translating gives CASSLDFGGNTIYF. This chain uses TRBV12-3 or TRBV12-4 with TRBJ1-3; D gene unclear. CDR3 size: 14 residues. V was pared by 1 base and J by 3 bases, with 7 bases between.

The genes are TRBV24-1 and TRBJ2-2, with 9 nucleotides matching TRBD1. The CDR3 has 15 amino acids. The trim removed 3 bases at V and 4 bases at J, leaving 2 bases unmatched. Germline CDR1 reads KGHDR; CDR2 reads SFDVKD. The CDR3 bases are TGTGCCACCAGTGATGGGACAGGGTTCACCGGGGAGCTGTTTTTT. Residues: CATSDGTGFTGELFF.

This clonotype was detected a few times. The chain uses TRBV20-1 and TRBJ1-6, with 9 bases matching TRBD1. The CDR3 loop spans 15 amino acids. The germline V gene has CDR1 DFQATT and CDR2 SNEGSKA (reference sequence). Trimming took 5 bases from V and 5 from J; bases not matched to a gene: 7. The CDR3 coding sequence is TGCAGTGCTCCGCGCACAGGGGGCGATAATTCACCCCTCCACTTT. Translation: CSAPRTGGDNSPLHF.

This clonotype came up a few times. The chain is built from TRBV10-3 and TRBJ1-6; no reliable D call. There are 14 residues in the CDR3. Trimming shortened V by 2 bases and J by 5 bases, and 7 bases separated the two germline ends. CDR1 and CDR2 from the germline V gene are ENHRY and SYGVKD. The CDR3: CAISETHDNSPLHF. CDR3 nucleotide sequence: TGTGCCATCAGTGAGACACACGATAATTCACCCCTCCACTTT.

This sequence joins TRBV5-4 and TRBJ1-1; 8 bases agree with TRBD1. V dropped 0 bases and J dropped 5; count of bases not matched to a gene: 6. There are 15 residues in the CDR3. Germline CDR1 reads SGHNT; CDR2 reads YYREEE (reference sequence). The CDR3 coding sequence is TGTGCCAGCAGCTTGGCCTCAGGGGGCAAGACTGAAGCTTTCTTT. Protein sequence: CASSLASGGKTEAFF.

The CDR3 bases are TGTGCCAGTAGTCCCACTCTCAATCAGCCCCAGCATTTT. Translating gives CASSPTLNQPQHF. The chain carries TRBV19 and TRBJ1-5, with D hard to call. The CDR3 covers 13 residues. Trimming shortened V by 5 bases and J by 3 bases, and 8 bases separated the two germline ends. Germline V gene data show CDR1 as LNHDA and CDR2 as SQIVND (reference sequence).